Sequencing of this TCR beta chain was carried out in a study of cytomegalovirus exposure and HLA in healthy donors. The J segment lost 4 bases and the V segment lost 5 bases, leaving 3 bases of the junction unmatched. The CDR3 is 13 amino acids. Per germline, CDR1 WNHNN and CDR2 SYGVQD (reference sequence). The PCR employed 60 Vbeta primers together with 13 Jbeta primers. Some clones are missing from TCRdb's copy, which holds only in-frame ones; the method was immunoSEQ multiplex PCR. The sample has around 130,000 clones, 6.5% to 9.5% seen once; the top ten hold 4.5% to 7%. This clone occurred a few times.

Sequenced material: PBMCs. The rearrangement joins TRBV10-1 to TRBJ1-1, with 8 bases identical to TRBD1. This TCR was sampled from a man between 40 and 49 years old in good health and CMV-seronegative. The CDR3 DNA is TGCGCCAGCAGTAGGACAGGGAGCACTGAAGCTTTCTTT. It translates to CASSRTGSTEAFF.